The 13 T cell receptor beta chains below come from one sample, sequenced in a study of shared clonotypes between healthy human individuals. Some clones are missing from TCRdb's copy, which holds only in-frame ones; the method was immunoSEQ multiplex PCR. The sample shows over 2 million clones, 92% of them seen only once. Sequencing was performed on naive CD4+ T cells from PBMCs. Subset noted: CD45RA+ positively selected. The receptor set was obtained from a man between 18 and 29 years old in good health. Some clones in this sample may be carry-over from other donors' samples.

Comment on this clone: This specimen includes other DNA sequences encoding the same CDR3. Here the CDR3 reads CASSEASGSYNEQFF. CDR3 coding DNA: TGTGCCAGCAGTGAGGCTAGCGGCTCCTACAATGAGCAGTTCTTC. This sequence joins TRBV2 and TRBJ2-1, with 7 bases that match TRBD2. Germline values: CDR1 SNHLY, CDR2 FYNNEI. This CDR3 is built from 15 residues. V lost 3 bases to trimming and J lost 0 bases; unmatched junction nucleotides: 2.

V gene TRBV7-2 combines with J gene TRBJ1-2; D is ambiguous. The CDR3 covers 14 residues. Germline CDR1 SGHTA, CDR2 FQGNSA. Deletions cut 0 bases from V and 2 bases from J, with 7 bases between. CDR3 DNA: TGTGCCAGCAGCTTAGCAACATCGAACTATGGCTACACCTTC. Translating gives CASSLATSNYGYTF.

This chain's CDR3 is CASSIAGRDSNQPQHF. CDR3 DNA sequence: TGTGCCAGTAGTATAGCAGGCCGAGATAGCAATCAGCCCCAGCATTTT. The chain has TRBV19 and TRBJ1-5, with D unclear. This CDR3 has 16 amino acids. V was shortened by 1 base and J by 0 bases, with 10 bases between the two germline ends. In germline, CDR1 is LNHDA, CDR2 SQIVND (reference sequence).

V is TRBV27 and J is TRBJ2-5, with D possibly matching TRBD2 (5 bases). The V and J ends lost 4 bases and 4 bases respectively, with 13 bases between them. The length of the CDR3 is 14 residues. The V gene's germline CDR1 is MNHEY and CDR2 SMNVEV (reference sequence). CDR3 bases: TGTGCCAGCAGTTCTGGTCCGGGAACAGAGACCCAGTACTTC. Protein product: CASSSGPGTETQYF.

The chain couples TRBV28 to TRBJ2-7; D possibly corresponds to TRBD1 (5 bases). The CDR3 has 14 residues. CDR1 is MDHEN, CDR2 SYDVKM, per germline. Trimming shortened V by 8 bases and J by 3 bases, and 17 bases separated the two germline ends. The CDR3 here is CASGNNGQVYEQYF. In DNA form, the CDR3 reads TGTGCCAGCGGAAATAACGGACAAGTCTACGAGCAGTACTTC.

The chain joins TRBV27 to TRBJ1-2, with a tentative D call TRBD1 (6 bases). Germline V CDR1 and CDR2: MNHEY, SMNVEV (reference sequence). The CDR3 consists of 11 residues. The V and J ends lost 9 bases and 2 bases respectively, with 7 bases between them. CDR3: CASTGNYGYTF. In DNA form, the CDR3 reads TGTGCCAGTACAGGGAACTATGGCTACACCTTC.

This clone is a singleton in its sample. This specimen includes other DNA sequences encoding the same CDR3. The rearrangement uses TRBV18 and TRBJ2-5; 7 nucleotides line up with TRBD1. The V gene end was trimmed by 3 bases and the J gene end by 3 bases; junction bases not matched to a gene: 4. Germline V gene data show CDR1 as KGHSH and CDR2 as LQKENI. The CDR3 is 14 amino acids. Written as DNA, the CDR3 is TGTGCCAGCTCACCCTCCGGGACAGAAGAGACCCAGTACTTC. As protein: CASSPSGTEETQYF. Together with reference TRBV18 and TRBJ2-5, the CDR3 gives the full variable domain: NAGVMQNPRHLVRRRGQEARLRCSPMKGHSHVYWYRQLPEEGLKFMVYLQKENIIDESGMPKERFSAEFPKEGPSILRIQQVVRGDSAAYFCASSPSGTEETQYFGPGTRLLVL.

The V and J genes are TRBV4-1 and TRBJ2-4; possibly TRBD1 for D (6 bases). The V and J ends lost 0 bases and 15 bases respectively, with 15 bases between them. CDR3 length equals 13 residues. CDR1 is MGHRA, CDR2 YSYEKL, per germline. CDR3 amino acids: CASSQDWGPAVYF. CDR3 bases: TGCGCCAGCAGCCAAGATTGGGGGCCCGCCGTGTACTTC.

As for this clone: Other nucleotide sequences in the sample specify the same CDR3. The genes are TRBV5-1 and TRBJ2-5; TRBD2 might be the D (6 bases). The CDR3 length is 14 residues. Trimming removed 5 bases from V and 3 bases from J, with 14 bases in between. Germline CDR1 and CDR2: SGHRS and YFSETQ. This CDR3 reads CASSLGGAEETQYF. The CDR3 nucleotides are TGCGCCAGCAGTCTGGGGGGTGCGGAAGAGACCCAGTACTTC.

The chain combines TRBV27 with TRBJ2-6; 8 nucleotides agree with TRBD1. This CDR3 region has 17 residues. Germline CDR1 MNHEY, CDR2 SMNVEV (reference sequence). With 5 bases clipped from V and 2 bases from J, the junction kept 8 bases outside the gene matches. The CDR3 nucleotides are TGTGCCAGCAGTGGAGGGACAGGATGGACTGGGGCCAACGTCCTGACTTTC. Translating it yields CASSGGTGWTGANVLTF.

This clone was counted once. The chain employs TRBV28 and TRBJ2-7; 9 nucleotides agree with TRBD2. The germline gives CDR1 MDHEN, CDR2 SYDVKM. The CDR3 consists of 14 residues. After removal of 5 bases from V and 3 bases from J, the junction contained 5 bases not matched to a gene. The CDR3: CASSTPSGNYEQYF. In nucleotides, the CDR3 is TGTGCCAGCAGTACCCCTAGCGGGAACTACGAGCAGTACTTC.

This CDR3 reads CASRRELTDTQYF. The CDR3 nucleotides are TGTGCCAGCAGAAGGGAGCTCACAGATACGCAGTATTTT. The J gene is TRBJ2-3, the V gene TRBV2; weak D call: TRBD2 (5 bases). V shed 6 bases and J shed 2 bases, with 9 bases lying between them. There are 13 residues in the CDR3. Germline V lookup: CDR1 SNHLY, CDR2 FYNNEI.

The gene calls are TRBV27 and TRBJ2-2; TRBD1 might be the D (5 bases). With 3 bases removed from V and 4 bases from J, the gap between germline ends came to 9 bases. CDR3 length equals 14 residues. Germline CDR1 MNHEY, CDR2 SMNVEV (reference sequence). CDR3 region: CASSLVGRTGELFF. In DNA, the CDR3 is TGTGCCAGCAGTTTGGTGGGGCGCACCGGGGAGCTGTTTTTT.